The rows below give T cell receptor beta chains drawn from one sample of a study of blood T cell repertoires in COVID-19. The table came from immunoSEQ multiplex PCR; TCRdb's copy has only in-frame clones and leaves some out. The table shows approximately 180,000 clones, with roughly 88% occurring only once. The sequencing input was peripheral blood. These receptors all come from a human donor with active or convalescent COVID-19. The donor label of this sample is uncertain. Each CDR3 is given with its conserved first and last residue. The D gene is left open where the match is weak. Some rows mark clone size as missing; the rest say once, few, many or name a class of expanded clone.

D,size,V,J,DNA,CDR3
TRBD2,.,TRBV7-9,TRBJ2-7,TGTGCCAGCAGCAGCCGGGCGGGGGACTTGGACGAGCAGTACTTC,CASSSRAGDLDEQYF
TRBD2,.,TRBV6-1,TRBJ2-3,TGTGCCAGCAGCCTGGGACTATCAGCAGATACGCAGTATTTT,CASSLGLSADTQYF
.,.,TRBV7-3,TRBJ2-1,TGTGCCAGCAGCTTAGGACTACTCGGTGAGCAGTTCTTC,CASSLGLLGEQFF
.,.,TRBV19,TRBJ2-5,TGTGCCAGTAGTATGGCCAGGGGGCGGGGGGAGACCCAGTACTTC,CASSMARGRGETQYF
TRBD2,.,TRBV13,TRBJ2-7,TGTGCCAGCAGCTTGGGAGCTAGCGGGGCCTACGAGCAGTACTTC,CASSLGASGAYEQYF
.,.,TRBV5-3,TRBJ2-3,TGTGCCAGAAGCCCTAGCACAGATACGCAGTATTTT,CARSPSTDTQYF
.,.,TRBV5-4,TRBJ1-6,TGTGCCAGCAGCTTTCCGCAGCAGGGGTTGAATTCACCCCTCCACTTT,CASSFPQQGLNSPLHF
.,.,TRBV6-5,TRBJ2-7,TGTGCCAGCAGTTACTCGGGGGCAGGCTCCTACGAGCAGTACTTC,CASSYSGAGSYEQYF
TRBD1,.,TRBV11-2,TRBJ1-2,TGTGCCAGCGGGGACAGGGGTAACTATGGCTACACCTTC,CASGDRGNYGYTF
.,.,TRBV3-1/TRBV3-2,TRBJ1-6,TGTGCCAGCAGCCAAGACCAGGGAGGTTCACCCCTCCACTTT,CASSQDQGGSPLHF
.,few,TRBV14,TRBJ1-3,TGTGCCAGCGCCCGACAGAGCTCTGGAAACACCATATATTTT,CASARQSSGNTIYF
TRBD1,.,TRBV5-6,TRBJ2-5,TGTGCCAGCAGCTTGGGGGGGCGACAGGGCCCTCCAGGGTACTTC,CASSLGGRQGPPGYF
.,.,TRBV15,TRBJ1-1,TGTGCCACCAGCAGAGATAACGGTGTCACTGAAGCTTTCTTT,CATSRDNGVTEAFF
.,.,TRBV27,TRBJ2-7,TGTGCCAGCAGTCCCCGTGGTGGGAGTACTTCCTACGAGCAGTACTTC,CASSPRGGSTSYEQYF
.,.,TRBV9,TRBJ2-3,TGTGCCAGCAGCGTAGGCGGGGGCGAGACAGATACGCAGTATTTT,CASSVGGGETDTQYF
.,.,TRBV12-5,TRBJ1-5,TGTGCTAGTGGTTTAAGCCAGGGCGGTTATAGCAATCAGCCCCAGCATTTT,CASGLSQGGYSNQPQHF
.,once,TRBV5-1,TRBJ2-5,TGCGCCAGCAGCTTGTCCCCAACCGGGACTGAAGAGACCCAGTACTTC,CASSLSPTGTEETQYF
.,.,TRBV6-1,TRBJ1-3,TGTGCCAGCAGTCCAGGGCTTGGAAACACCATATATTTT,CASSPGLGNTIYF